Listed here is a single T cell receptor beta chain. It lacks a known antigen. No base-level quality is on record; no much larger clone is a single base apart. The cohort consisted of 670 or so healthy bone marrow donors. At the time of sampling, every cohort member was nominally healthy, though immune exposures that went unrecorded were likely present. The donor was CMV seronegative and was included in the group of around 320 seronegative cohort members. A peripheral blood sample was collected from each donor, and TCR beta sequencing was performed on peripheral blood mononuclear cells. Genomic DNA extraction from the blood cell samples was performed with the Qiagen DNeasy Blood Extraction Kit. There are 14 amino acids in the CDR3, from cysteine to phenylalanine inclusive. CDR3 DNA is the only sequence kept; it has 42 bases, read in frame from the first base. V is cut back by 3 bases and J by 2 bases, with 3 bases in the junction unmatched. CDR1 SEHNR and CDR2 FQNEAQ are derived from the germline V gene (reference sequence).

The data derive from a study of cytomegalovirus exposure and HLA in healthy donors (dated by TCRdb to the late 2010s). Turning to the overall study: In an earlier analysis of 450 to 750 of the donors, less than 350 Gb of sequence data and 117 million unique TCR beta sequences from 150 million to 200 million T cells were reported. Roughly 290 gigabases of sequencing data and approximately 92 million unique TCR sequences made up an early release that covered approximately 620 HLA-typed donors. Of the roughly 410 genotyped donors, less than 85% were placed in the genetic ancestry cluster associated with self-reported Caucasian donors. The aim of the study was to test whether cataloging public T cell receptors could identify signatures of past pathogen exposure. Using immunosequencing, the study profiled T cell repertoires from 666 subjects and related those repertoires to cytomegalovirus serostatus. Besides the first cohort of approximately 710 subjects, a separate validation cohort made up of over 95 different subjects was used. To predict cytomegalovirus infection status, the study brought together high-throughput TCR immunosequencing, statistical association of individual TCRs with disease status, and machine learning. In a later analysis, previously published TCR beta repertoires from roughly 710 donors were re-analyzed and high-resolution HLA genotyping was added so that TCR occurrence patterns could be studied. In the later analysis, no new phenotypic data were used to find candidate immune exposures; instead, reliance was placed on TCR beta sequences and their occurrence across donors. An earlier analysis of 500 to 750 of the donors applied high-throughput TCR beta sequencing to assess whether each TCR beta V gene segment acted as functional or pseudogenic. Alongside the repertoire data, information on donor age, sex, ethnicity and CMV serostatus was compiled. A later genetic analysis took genome-wide SNP genotypes for about 55% of the roughly 700 donors and used that subset as a discovery cohort. Every repertoire in the discovery cohort had been generated on one and the same sequencing platform. HLA typing included class I and class II loci at four-digit resolution. The number of typed donors differed by locus: 629-630 for A, B, C, DRB1 and DQB1; 522 for DQA1; 606 for DPA1; and 400 to 480 for DPB1. Roughly five DR-DQ haplotypes were handled as single units for association and clustering, since linkage in the cohort was strong. Among a few hundred genotyped donors of the cohort, an average of around 240,000 unique TCR beta nucleotide sequences were sequenced per donor, roughly 20% of them non-productive. Summary of the overall study and its limitations: Because some donors lacked HLA typing at each locus, the association tests relied only on the typed subset. A group of highly shared sequence variants was considered likely to be a technical artifact of the sequencing pipeline. The presence/absence analyses assumed that sequencing depth was roughly uniform across donors, and that assumption may not be true. Three of the identified cytomegalovirus-associated TCR beta chains were confirmed in vitro to be specific for cytomegalovirus antigens. In this cohort, only TCR beta chains were sequenced, and detectable features were limited by the absence of alpha or paired-chain data. According to the authors, the approach could potentially be generalized to other disease states and immunological phenotypes. In a later analysis, the rate of TCR association differed among HLA loci, with DRB1 alleles having the most associated TCRs and HLA-C alleles having the fewest. Broadly in line with IMGT annotations, most TCR beta V segments showed up in productive rearrangements about 90% or about 30% of the time in an earlier analysis of approximately 600 of the donors. Linkage disequilibrium might explain the correlated functional status among segregating V segments, but an unknown experimental factor could not be ruled out. In a later genetic analysis, fewer N-insertions in productive TCRs were reported among donors in an Asian-associated ancestry cluster than the roughly 700-donor mean. The 87-base-pair reads could not distinguish some IMGT-functional V segments, including TRBV6-2 and TRBV6-3, so those segments were excluded. Most CMV-associated TCR beta chains appeared to be HLA-restricted in a later analysis, and the HLA associations seemed to be driven largely by CMV exposure. A later analysis found that HLA-associated TCR beta chains were more clonally expanded and had lower generation probabilities than equally common non-associated chains. For the cohort, immune exposure information was limited to CMV serostatus. The study listed 150 to 200 TCR beta chains as associated with cytomegalovirus. Strong co-occurrence of HLA alleles, especially DR and DQ, made assigning TCR associations to individual alleles difficult. A later analysis reported that several top co-occurrence clusters appeared linked to parvovirus B19, influenza, CMV and Epstein-Barr virus. An association between a missense DCLRE1C variant and V-gene and J-gene trimming of TCR beta chains was found in a later genetic analysis and replicated in an independent cohort. At a false discovery rate of 0.05, a later analysis linked approximately 18,000 TCR beta sequences to specific HLA alleles. The classifier was reported to diagnose cytomegalovirus status with high specificity and sensitivity in both the original cohort and the validation cohort. About 17 rarely observed V segments, including chromosome 9 orphons, were excluded from the earlier analysis of just under 600 of the donors because counts were too low. A further reported finding was that TCR beta sequences accurately predicted the HLA-A and HLA-B alleles for most subjects in the first cohort. While some public TCRs were present in many individuals, most TCR sequences turned up only very rarely across donors.

The library was produced with the immunoSEQ multiplex PCR assay. For the multiplex PCR, a mixture combining 60 forward primers for TCR Vbeta segments and 13 reverse primers for TCR Jbeta segments was used. The CDR3 region of rearranged TCR beta genes was amplified from genomic DNA by a multiplex PCR assay. The amplified TCR beta libraries were sequenced on the Illumina HiSeq System as 87-base-pair reads. Per the authors' processing: Across the 640 or so repertoires, a later analysis counted approximately 75 million unique TCR beta chains, 9.5 million to 12 million of which were shared by at least two donors. To remove PCR and sequencing errors, raw reads were error-corrected and collapsed into unique sequences using a nearest-neighbor algorithm that merged closely related sequences. To assign V, D and J gene segments, CDR3 sequences were aligned to IMGT reference sequences. For a sequence to be retained, a match of at least six nucleotides was required to both a V gene segment and a J gene segment. A rearrangement counted as productive if the CDR3 had no stop codons and remained in frame with V and J, and every other rearrangement counted as non-productive. CDR3 was defined by IMGT convention, running from the second conserved V-encoded cysteine to the conserved J-encoded phenylalanine. The earlier analysis of about 570 of the donors excluded any sequence lacking an unambiguous match to a single V gene segment. An earlier analysis of 587 of the donors classified V segments as functional when productive rearrangements were above 56.7% and as segregating when the standard deviation between donors was above 5%. A statistical classification framework was built for diagnosing cytomegalovirus status from the catalog of TCR beta chain sequences. V and J gene assignment, in a later analysis, came from comparing TCR nucleotide sequences with IMGT/GENE-DB human TR gene sequences. The TCRdist pipeline was used in a later analysis to assign CDR3 sequences and most-parsimonious VDJ recombination scenarios. A later analysis defined each TCR beta chain by its CDR3 amino acid sequence plus V-gene family, and excluded reads lacking a unique V-gene family. As a way to deal with suspected cross-contamination and a sequencing artifact, a later analysis dropped 640 or so nucleotide sequences that were highly shared and had low generation probability. In a later analysis, a clonal expansion index for each public chain was calculated from normalized within-repertoire ranks of inferred template counts. A later analysis computed generation probabilities with a VDJ recombination model fitted to out-of-frame rearrangements, and checked the results against IGoR. In a later analysis, hypergeometric tests were used to score TCR-TCR, TCR-HLA and TCR-CMV co-occurrence, with a repertoire-size bias correction applied to TCR pairs. To estimate false discovery rates, a later analysis permuted the HLA or CMV assignments 20 times. In a later analysis, co-occurring TCRs were grouped with DBSCAN, and TCRdist sequence similarity was added when clustering was performed within HLA-allele-positive subsets. For co-occurrence clustering, repertoires with fewer than 30,000 or more than 120,000 public chains were excluded, along with 5 or 6 repertoires with anomalous nucleotide sharing. The clones in this table, taken by TCRdb from immuneACCESS, are in-frame only. Not every clone is retained; where verified, under half of the shortfall comes from an unresolved V gene, and the cause of the rest is unknown. V and J calls and clone size are those listed in that table; D and trimming were worked out from the DNA. The sample table shows about 200,000 clones, and 82% are seen once. The ten largest clones capture roughly 0.1% of the sample.

The sequencing sample was made of PBMCs. This receptor was taken from a boy younger than 10 in good health and CMV-seronegative. This chain is built from TRBV7-9 and TRBJ2-7, with 8 junctional bases fitting TRBD1. DNA sequence: TGTGCCAGCAGCTTGGACAGGGACCCCTACGAGCAGTACTTC. Translated, this gives CASSLDRDPYEQYF.